The clone carrying this T cell receptor (beta chain) was observed many times. Preparing the TCRbeta library involved the use of unique molecular identifiers. TCRdb recomputed calls from the PCR reads with MiXCR, one row per CDR3 protein. The sample consists of hundreds of thousands of distinct CDR3 sequences, approximately 11% of them appearing once. This specimen comes from a study of T-cell reconstitution after alpha-beta-depleted transplantation in children. Trimming took 6 bases from V and 3 from J, leaving 17 bases between them. This CDR3 has 16 amino acids. Per the germline V gene, CDR1 is MDHEN and CDR2 is SYDVKM.

The sample was PBMCs, taken before TCRalphabeta/CD19-depleted stem cell transplant. The TCR was taken from a child younger than two with acute myeloid leukemia, due to receive a stem cell transplant. This chain uses TRBV28 with TRBJ2-2, with D possibly TRBD1 on 5 matching bases. The CDR3, as DNA: TGTGCCAGCAGCTCCGTGGACACTGTTGACACCGGGGAGCTGTTTTTT. Amino acid sequence: CASSSVDTVDTGELFF.